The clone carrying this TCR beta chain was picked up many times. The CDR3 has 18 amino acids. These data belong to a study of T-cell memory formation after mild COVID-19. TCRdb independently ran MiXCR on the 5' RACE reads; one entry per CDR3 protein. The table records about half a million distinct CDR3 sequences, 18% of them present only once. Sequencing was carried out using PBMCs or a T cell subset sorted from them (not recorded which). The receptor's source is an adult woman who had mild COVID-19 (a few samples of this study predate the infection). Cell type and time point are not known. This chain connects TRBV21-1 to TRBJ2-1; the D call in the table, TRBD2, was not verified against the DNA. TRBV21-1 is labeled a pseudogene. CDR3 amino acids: CASSKEGTSGSLNYEQFF. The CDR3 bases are TGTGCCAGCAGCAAAGAAGGTACTAGCGGGAGTCTAAACTATGAGCAGTTCTTC.